The source of this TCR beta chain is a study of STAT5B mutations in CD4+ large granular lymphocyte leukemia. About the research overall: Healthy donors showed HLA-associated enrichment of the CDR3 'QG' motif. Findings and limits, study-wide: No patients shared main leukemic clonotypes, though approximately 26% appeared at low frequency elsewhere.

In regard to this clone: What it binds is not known.

The junction had 14 bases not matched to a gene; V was cut back by 3 bases and J by 5 bases. This CDR3 has 18 amino acids. CDR1 and CDR2 from the germline V gene are LNHDA and SQIVND (reference sequence). The assay was run at survey level. The data were produced by immunoSEQ multiplex PCR, yet TCRdb's version contains in-frame clones alone and is incomplete. The sample contains under 40,000 clones, 65% to 80% of which appear only once. The sample was CD4+ T cells from blood buffy coats. V usage is TRBV19 and J usage is TRBJ2-3, with 10 bases identical to TRBD2. The source is a human donor in good health. This CDR3 is CASSMIPGAGGLGDTQYF. DNA for the CDR3: TGTGCCAGTAGTATGATCCCGGGAGCGGGGGGGCTTGGAGATACGCAGTATTTT.